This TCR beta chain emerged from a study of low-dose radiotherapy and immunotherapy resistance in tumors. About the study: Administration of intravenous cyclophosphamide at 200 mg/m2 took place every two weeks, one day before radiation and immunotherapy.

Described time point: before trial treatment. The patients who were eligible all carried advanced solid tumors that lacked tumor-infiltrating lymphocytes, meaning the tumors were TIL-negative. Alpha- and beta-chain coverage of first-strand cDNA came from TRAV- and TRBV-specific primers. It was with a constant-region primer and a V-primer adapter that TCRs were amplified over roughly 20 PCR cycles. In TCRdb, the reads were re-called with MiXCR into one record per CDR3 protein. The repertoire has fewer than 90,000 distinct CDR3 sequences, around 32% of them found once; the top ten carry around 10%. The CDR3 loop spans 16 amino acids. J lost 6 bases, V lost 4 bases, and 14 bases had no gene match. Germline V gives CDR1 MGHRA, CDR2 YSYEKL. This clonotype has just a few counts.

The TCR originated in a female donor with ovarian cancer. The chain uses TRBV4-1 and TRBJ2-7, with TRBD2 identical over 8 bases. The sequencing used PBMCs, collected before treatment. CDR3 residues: CASSRGSGLELVEQYF. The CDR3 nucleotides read TGCGCCAGCAGCCGGGGCTCGGGACTAGAACTGGTCGAGCAGTACTTC.